The 28 T cell receptor beta chains given below trace back to one sample, sequenced in a study of human T cells and chemical hapten exposure. Time point given: patch test 3, about 24 weeks after DPC sensitization. Described treatment: therapeutic diphenylcyclopropenone sensitization with weekly scalp DPC. TCRdb independently ran MiXCR on the RACE reads; one entry per CDR3 protein. The sample lists roughly 71,000 distinct CDR3 sequences, more than 9.5% seen once, with roughly 1.4% in the top ten. The source material was whole blood, sampled in connection with sensitization to the hapten diphenylcyclopropenone (DPC). Receptors originate from a woman aged 50 to 60 with alopecia areata. Some clones in this sample may be carry-over from other donors' samples.

The sample holds many counts of this clonotype. The chain joins TRBV15 to TRBJ1-5, with no clear D. CDR1 and CDR2 (germline): LNHNV, YYDKDF (reference sequence). V shed 1 base and J shed 5 bases, with 6 bases lying between them. CDR3 size: 13 residues. The CDR3 loop is CATSRVMDQPQHF. CDR3 sequence (DNA): TGTGCCACCAGCAGAGTAATGGATCAGCCCCAGCATTTT.

This clonotype occurred many times. V and J are TRBV28 and TRBJ2-4; 7 bases are a match to TRBD1. J was trimmed by 11 bases and V by 5 bases; bases with no gene match: 6. The length of the CDR3 is 12 residues. Germline V gene sequence: CDR1 MDHEN, CDR2 SYDVKM. This CDR3 is CASSTGQKLQYF. As DNA, the CDR3 is TGTGCCAGCAGTACGGGACAGAAGCTTCAGTACTTC.

This clonotype was recorded many times. The rearrangement joins TRBV3-1 to TRBJ1-1; D is undetermined. The germline gives CDR1 LGHDT, CDR2 YNNKEL (reference sequence). The length of the CDR3 is 13 residues. The V and J ends lost 1 base and 6 bases respectively, with 9 bases between them. The CDR3 DNA reads TGTGCCAGCAGCCAAGGCCAGAATGCTGAAGCTTTCTTT. Protein product: CASSQGQNAEAFF. Looking up the rest from reference TRBV3-1 and TRBJ1-1 gives the full variable domain: DTAVSQTPKYLVTQMGNDKSIKCEQNLGHDTMYWYKQDSKKFLKIMFSYNNKELIINETVPNRFSPKSPDKAHLNLHINSLELGDSAVYFCASSQGQNAEAFFGQGTRLTVV.

This clonotype was seen more than once but under ten times. The chain has TRBV5-1 and TRBJ2-5; 16 bases match TRBD2. The CDR3 is made up of 17 amino acids. The germline CDR1 and CDR2 sequences are SGHRS and YFSETQ. After removal of 4 bases from V and 3 bases from J, the junction contained 6 bases not matched to a gene. The CDR3 loop is CASSGTSGGAEKETQYF. For the CDR3, the DNA is TGCGCCAGCAGCGGGACTAGCGGGGGGGCCGAAAAAGAGACCCAGTACTTC.

This clonotype was seen only a few times. The chain uses TRBV18 and TRBJ2-5; TRBD1 might be the D (5 bases). There are 14 residues in the CDR3. CDR1 and CDR2 from the germline V gene are KGHSH and LQKENI. Trimming removed 8 bases at V and 2 bases at J, with 15 bases between. CDR3 bases: TGTGCCAGCCAGTCAGGGTTCTTACAAGAGACCCAGTACTTC. Translating it yields CASQSGFLQETQYF.

This clonotype was observed at least ten times. The rearrangement links TRBV27 to TRBJ2-7; D is possibly TRBD1 (5 bases). V lost 8 bases and J lost 0, with 14 bases in between. Germline V gives CDR1 MNHEY, CDR2 SMNVEV (reference sequence). This CDR3 is 14 amino acids long. For the CDR3, the DNA is TGTGCCAGCGCAATGAGGACAAACTCCTACGAGCAGTACTTC. Translating gives CASAMRTNSYEQYF.

This chain joins TRBV12-3 or TRBV12-4 and TRBJ2-7; D may be TRBD1 or TRBD2 (5 bases each). The CDR3 is 13 amino acids. V gave up 2 bases and J gave up 5 bases, with 10 bases separating them. DNA of the CDR3: TGTGCCAGCAGTTTATTAAGGGGACACGAGCAGTACTTC. This sequence encodes CASSLLRGHEQYF.

This clonotype was recorded at least ten times. The rearrangement uses TRBV28 and TRBJ2-7; 7 positions agree with TRBD1. The CDR3 sequence is 15 residues long. Trimming removed 1 base from V and 11 bases from J; junction bases left unmatched: 14. Looked up from germline, CDR1 is MDHEN and CDR2 is SYDVKM. CDR3 DNA: TGTGCCAGCAGTTTATCCCTAATAACAGGGGCAGGGGAGTACTTC. Amino acid sequence: CASSLSLITGAGEYF.

The CDR3 region is CASSMLQVGYGYTF. CDR3 nucleotides: TGTGCCAGTAGTATGTTGCAAGTCGGCTATGGCTACACCTTC. The chain carries TRBV19 and TRBJ1-2; D gene ambiguous. CDR3 length equals 14 residues. Germline assignment: CDR1 LNHDA and CDR2 SQIVND (reference sequence). V was pared by 3 bases and J by 4 bases, with 12 bases between.

This clonotype appeared a few times. The genes are TRBV13 and TRBJ2-1; TRBD2 is a possible D gene (5 bases). V lost 3 bases to trimming and J lost 9 bases, with 21 bases between them. The CDR3 runs to 16 residues. CDR1 is PRHDT and CDR2 is FYEKMQ in the germline V gene (reference sequence). This CDR3 reads CASSFSSSRSPGEQFF. In DNA form, the CDR3 reads TGTGCCAGCAGCTTCTCCTCTAGCAGGAGCCCCGGTGAGCAGTTCTTC.

In this sample, this clonotype turned up many times. The chain combines TRBV2 with TRBJ2-1; D remains unclear. This CDR3 has 15 amino acids. CDR1 and CDR2 from the germline V gene are SNHLY and FYNNEI. Trimming cost V 6 bases and J 0 bases, with 12 bases left between them. The CDR3 sequence is CASSPTANSYNEQFF. CDR3 DNA sequence: TGTGCCAGCAGCCCGACTGCTAACTCCTACAATGAGCAGTTCTTC.

This clonotype was counted many times. The V and J genes are TRBV2 and TRBJ2-6; D is undetermined. The germline V and J ends were trimmed by 0 bases and 3 bases, with 3 bases remaining between them. Germline V gene data show CDR1 as SNHLY and CDR2 as FYNNEI. This CDR3 has 14 amino acids. For the CDR3, the DNA is TGTGCCAGCAGTGAAGCGTATGGGGCCAACGTCCTGACTTTC. Encoded protein: CASSEAYGANVLTF. The full variable domain, in which reference TRBV2 and TRBJ2-6 provide the parts outside the CDR3, is EPEVTQTPSHQVTQMGQEVILRCVPISNHLYFYWYRQILGQKVEFLVSFYNNEISEKSEIFDDQFSVERPDGSNFTLKIRSTKLEDSAMYFCASSEAYGANVLTFGAGSRLTVL.

This clonotype was seen repeatedly, ten times or more. The chain carries TRBV7-9 and TRBJ2-3; D is undetermined. This CDR3 contains 12 residues. With 5 bases removed from V and 3 bases from J, the gap between germline ends came to 6 bases. The germline CDR1 and CDR2 sequences are SEHNR and FQNEAQ (reference sequence). Here the CDR3 DNA reads TGTGCCAGCAGCCCACGGACAGATACGCAGTATTTT. Encoded protein: CASSPRTDTQYF.

This clonotype was counted between two and nine times. V gene TRBV29-1 combines with J gene TRBJ1-6; D uncertain. The CDR3 runs 13 residues. Germline-derived CDR1 and CDR2 are SQVTM and ANQGSEA. Trimming shortened V by 4 bases and J by 7 bases, and 11 bases separated the two germline ends. The CDR3 region is CSVGEGSNSPLHF. CDR3 bases: TGCAGCGTTGGGGAGGGATCAAATTCACCCCTCCACTTT.

This clonotype occurred many times. This chain joins TRBV4-3 and TRBJ1-5; D is ambiguous. CDR1 is LGHNA and CDR2 is YSLEER in the germline V gene. V gave up 0 bases and J gave up 10 bases, with 10 bases separating them. The CDR3 extends over 13 amino acids. The chain's CDR3 is CASSQERRAPQHF. The CDR3 DNA sequence: TGCGCCAGCAGCCAAGAAAGGAGGGCCCCCCAGCATTTT.

This clonotype was counted between two and nine times. This chain uses TRBV11-2 with TRBJ1-1; the match to TRBD1 covers 10 bases. CDR1 is SGHAT and CDR2 is FQNNGV in the germline V gene. V lost 3 bases to trimming and J lost 10 bases; unmatched junction nucleotides: 8. CDR3 size: 14 residues. CDR3 loop: CASSFETGGFRAFF. The CDR3 coding sequence is TGTGCCAGCAGCTTTGAGACAGGGGGCTTCAGAGCTTTCTTT.

V is TRBV6-5 and J is TRBJ2-5, with 7 bases that match TRBD2. Germline V CDR1 and CDR2: MNHEY, SVGAGI. CDR3 length: 14 residues. V lost 2 bases to trimming and J lost 5 bases; unmatched junction nucleotides: 5. The CDR3 DNA follows: TGTGCCAGCAGTTACGGGGGAGGGGAGGAGACCCAGTACTTC. Translated: CASSYGGGEETQYF.

J is TRBJ2-3 and V is TRBV7-2; D possibly corresponds to TRBD1 (5 bases). Germline CDR1 and CDR2: SGHTA and FQGNSA. Trimming took 3 bases from V and 7 from J, leaving 17 bases between them. The CDR3 totals 15 residues. The CDR3 sequence: CASSFFVAQGNTQYF. In DNA, the CDR3 is TGTGCCAGCAGCTTCTTCGTGGCCCAGGGAAATACGCAGTATTTT. The variable domain in full, completed from reference TRBV7-2 and TRBJ2-3, reads GAGVSQSPSNKVTEKGKDVELRCDPISGHTALYWYRQSLGQGLEFLIYFQGNSAPDKSGLPSDRFSAERTGGSVSTLTIQRTQQEDSAVYLCASSFFVAQGNTQYFGPGTRLTVL.

In its sample, this clonotype was seen many times. V is TRBV28 and J is TRBJ2-7; no clear D gene. Germline values: CDR1 MDHEN, CDR2 SYDVKM. The V end was cut by 2 bases, the J end by 0 bases, with 17 bases between. This CDR3 spans 17 amino acids. CDR3 nucleotide sequence: TGTGCCAGCAGTTTAGCCCCCGGCGAAGACGGCTCCTACGAGCAGTACTTC. It encodes CASSLAPGEDGSYEQYF.

In this sample, this clonotype turned up many times. The rearrangement links TRBV28 to TRBJ1-1; TRBD1 aligns across 11 bases. The CDR3 covers 15 residues. The ends lost 4 bases at V and 7 bases at J; junction bases unmatched: 8. The germline V gene encodes CDR1 MDHEN and CDR2 SYDVKM. The CDR3 nucleotides read TGTGCCAGCAGTTCTCGGACAGGGGGCAAGGGTGAAGCTTTCTTT. Its protein product is CASSSRTGGKGEAFF. Based on the CDR3 plus reference TRBV28 and TRBJ1-1, the full variable domain is DVKVTQSSRYLVKRTGEKVFLECVQDMDHENMFWYRQDPGLGLRLIYFSYDVKMKEKGDIPEGYSVSREKKERFSLILESASTNQTSMYLCASSSRTGGKGEAFFGQGTRLTVV.

The sample holds a few counts of this clonotype. This chain joins TRBV7-8 and TRBJ1-2; 8 nucleotides line up with TRBD1. With 4 bases clipped from V and 3 bases from J, the junction kept 13 bases outside the gene matches. Germline V gene data show CDR1 as SGHVS and CDR2 as FQNEAQ. The length of the CDR3 is 17 residues. The CDR3, as DNA: TGTGCCAGCAGCTGGGCGCCGTGGCAGGGGGCAGACTATGGCTACACCTTC. It yields the protein CASSWAPWQGADYGYTF.

This sequence joins TRBV29-1 and TRBJ1-1, with D maybe TRBD1 (5 bases). This CDR3 spans 13 amino acids. The V and J ends lost 6 bases and 3 bases respectively, with 14 bases between them. Germline V CDR1 and CDR2: SQVTM, ANQGSEA. Here the CDR3 reads CSVGLGGDTEAFF. The CDR3, as DNA: TGCAGCGTGGGCCTTGGGGGGGACACTGAAGCTTTCTTT.

The chain carries TRBV28 and TRBJ1-1; D unresolved. Looked up from germline, CDR1 is MDHEN and CDR2 is SYDVKM. The CDR3 has 12 amino acids. V shed 6 bases and J shed 0 bases, with 5 bases lying between them. CDR3 amino acids: CASRVMNTEAFF. CDR3 in DNA: TGTGCCAGCAGGGTCATGAACACTGAAGCTTTCTTT.

The table lists this clonotype with many counts. CDR3 nucleotides: TGCAGTGCCCCGGGACTAGCGGGAGGGTACAATGAGCAGTTCTTC. Translating it yields CSAPGLAGGYNEQFF. J is TRBJ2-1 and V is TRBV20-1, with 16 positions matching TRBD2. This CDR3 comprises 15 residues. The V and J ends lost 6 bases and 4 bases, in that order; junction bases with no gene match: 3. The germline V gene has CDR1 DFQATT and CDR2 SNEGSKA (reference sequence).

Many counts were recorded for this clonotype. The chain recombines TRBV28 with TRBJ1-1, with TRBD1 as a possible D gene (6 bases). The CDR3 sequence is 14 residues long. Trimming pared 2 bases from V and 3 bases from J, leaving 10 bases between. Per the germline V gene, CDR1 is MDHEN and CDR2 is SYDVKM. In DNA, the CDR3 is TGTGCCAGCAGTTTACGGTACAGGGACACTGAAGCTTTCTTT. Its protein is CASSLRYRDTEAFF. The full variable domain, its missing parts supplied by reference TRBV28 and TRBJ1-1, is DVKVTQSSRYLVKRTGEKVFLECVQDMDHENMFWYRQDPGLGLRLIYFSYDVKMKEKGDIPEGYSVSREKKERFSLILESASTNQTSMYLCASSLRYRDTEAFFGQGTRLTVV.

As to this clonotype: It may be a read error: a sequence one base away is much more abundant. As DNA, the CDR3 is TGTGTCAGCGCGACAGGGCCGTATGAAAAACTGTTTTTT. It yields the protein CVSATGPYEKLFF. This chain uses TRBV13 with TRBJ1-4; TRBD1 aligns across 7 bases. Per the germline V gene, CDR1 is PRHDT and CDR2 is FYEKMQ (reference sequence). This CDR3 is 13 amino acids long.

The V gene is TRBV27, the J gene TRBJ2-7; no definite D call. The CDR3 extends over 14 amino acids. V was cut by 2 bases and J by 1 base, with 9 bases left in between. The germline V gene encodes CDR1 MNHEY and CDR2 SMNVEV (reference sequence). The CDR3 nucleotides are TGTGCCAGCAGTTTACGGGTTGGGTCCTACGAGCAGTACTTC. It encodes CASSLRVGSYEQYF.

This clonotype was observed at least ten times. This CDR3 is CASSYQSGDETQYF. The CDR3 DNA reads as TGTGCCAGCAGTTACCAGTCCGGGGATGAGACCCAGTACTTC. The chain couples TRBV6-2 or TRBV6-3 to TRBJ2-5, with a weak D call TRBD2 (5 bases). CDR3 length: 14 amino acids. V was trimmed by 2 bases and J by 5 bases, leaving 12 bases between them. CDR1 and CDR2 (germline): MNHEY, SVGEGT.